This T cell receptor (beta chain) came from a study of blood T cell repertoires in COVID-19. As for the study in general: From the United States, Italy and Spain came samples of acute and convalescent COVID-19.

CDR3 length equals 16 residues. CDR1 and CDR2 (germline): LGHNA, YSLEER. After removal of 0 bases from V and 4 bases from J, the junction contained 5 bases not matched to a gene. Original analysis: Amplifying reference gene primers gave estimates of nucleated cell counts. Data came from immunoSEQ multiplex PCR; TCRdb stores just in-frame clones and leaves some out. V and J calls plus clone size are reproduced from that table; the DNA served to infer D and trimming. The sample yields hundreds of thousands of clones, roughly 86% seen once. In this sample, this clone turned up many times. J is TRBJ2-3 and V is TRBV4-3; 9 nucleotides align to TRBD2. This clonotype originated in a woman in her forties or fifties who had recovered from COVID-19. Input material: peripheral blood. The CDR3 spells CASSQESTSGSDTQYF. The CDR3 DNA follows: TGCGCCAGCAGCCAAGAATCCACTAGCGGGTCAGATACGCAGTATTTT.